This TCR beta chain was captured by sequencing in a study of cytomegalovirus exposure and HLA in healthy donors. Germline CDR1 is SGHRS and CDR2 is YFSETQ. Losses at the gene ends were 0 bases for V and 6 bases for J; bases not matched to a gene: 2. This CDR3 is 16 amino acids long. Study outcomes and limitations: It was reported that the classifier diagnosed cytomegalovirus status with high specificity and sensitivity in both the original and validation cohorts. The authors listed around 150 TCR beta chains as cytomegalovirus-associated.

Profiled with immunoSEQ multiplex PCR; TCRdb holds only in-frame clones, not every one. This sample has 150,000 to 200,000 clones, with roughly 86% found just once. Comment on this clone: Its antigen is as yet unknown.

The receptor was isolated from a young man in good health and CMV-seropositive. The J gene is TRBJ2-1, the V gene TRBV5-1; 14 bases line up with TRBD2. Sequenced material: PBMCs. The CDR3 here is CASSLGLAGGINEQFF. Here the CDR3 DNA reads TGCGCCAGCAGCTTGGGACTAGCGGGAGGGATCAATGAGCAGTTCTTC.